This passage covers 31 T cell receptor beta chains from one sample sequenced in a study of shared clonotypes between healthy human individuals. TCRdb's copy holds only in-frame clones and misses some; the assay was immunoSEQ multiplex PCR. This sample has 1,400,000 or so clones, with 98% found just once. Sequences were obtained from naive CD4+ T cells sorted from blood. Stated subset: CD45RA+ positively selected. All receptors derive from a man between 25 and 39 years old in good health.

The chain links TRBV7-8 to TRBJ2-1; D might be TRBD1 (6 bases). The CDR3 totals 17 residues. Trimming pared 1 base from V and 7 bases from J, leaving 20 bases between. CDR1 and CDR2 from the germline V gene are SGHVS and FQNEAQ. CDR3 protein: CASSLGQGRSLPNEQFF. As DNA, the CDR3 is TGTGCCAGCAGCTTAGGCCAGGGGCGGAGCTTACCTAATGAGCAGTTCTTC.

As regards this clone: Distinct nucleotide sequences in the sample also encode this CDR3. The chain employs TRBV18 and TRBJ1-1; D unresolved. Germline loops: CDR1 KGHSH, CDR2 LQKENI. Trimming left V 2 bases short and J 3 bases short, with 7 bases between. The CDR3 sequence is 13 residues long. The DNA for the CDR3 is TGTGCCAGCTCACCATCTGGAGACACTGAAGCTTTCTTT. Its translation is CASSPSGDTEAFF.

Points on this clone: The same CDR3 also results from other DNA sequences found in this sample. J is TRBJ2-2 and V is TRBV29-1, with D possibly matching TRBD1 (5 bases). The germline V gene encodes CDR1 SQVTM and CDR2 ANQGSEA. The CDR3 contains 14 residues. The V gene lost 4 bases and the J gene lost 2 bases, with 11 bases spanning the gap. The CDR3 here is CSVGQGINTGELFF. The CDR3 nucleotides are TGCAGCGTTGGCCAGGGAATTAACACCGGGGAGCTGTTTTTT.

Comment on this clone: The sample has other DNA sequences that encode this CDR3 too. The CDR3 loop is CASSRTASYEQYF. CDR3 bases: TGTGCCAGCAGTAGGACAGCCTCCTACGAGCAGTACTTC. The J gene is TRBJ2-7, the V gene TRBV6-1; the D gene is possibly TRBD1 (6 bases). V lost 5 bases, J lost 0 bases, and 8 bases lay in between. Looked up from germline, CDR1 is MNHNS and CDR2 is SASEGT. CDR3 length equals 13 residues.

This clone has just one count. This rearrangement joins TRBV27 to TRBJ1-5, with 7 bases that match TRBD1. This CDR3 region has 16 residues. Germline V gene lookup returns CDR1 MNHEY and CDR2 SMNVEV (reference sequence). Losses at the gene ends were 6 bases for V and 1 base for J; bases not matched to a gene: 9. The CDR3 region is CASSSAGGGSNQPQHF. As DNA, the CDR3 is TGTGCCAGCAGCTCAGCAGGGGGGGGCAGCAATCAGCCCCAGCATTTT.

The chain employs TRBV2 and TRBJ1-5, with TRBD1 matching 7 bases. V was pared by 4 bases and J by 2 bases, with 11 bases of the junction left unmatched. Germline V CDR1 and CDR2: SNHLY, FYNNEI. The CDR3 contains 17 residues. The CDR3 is CASSGSWTGGRNQPQHF. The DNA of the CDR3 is TGTGCCAGCAGTGGGTCTTGGACAGGAGGTCGCAATCAGCCCCAGCATTTT.

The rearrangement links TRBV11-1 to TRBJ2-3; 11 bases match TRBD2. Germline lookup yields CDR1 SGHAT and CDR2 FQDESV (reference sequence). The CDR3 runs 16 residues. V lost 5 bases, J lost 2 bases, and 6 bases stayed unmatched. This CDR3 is CASSLGTSGFTDTQYF. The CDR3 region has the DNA TGTGCCAGCAGCCTCGGGACTAGCGGATTCACAGATACGCAGTATTTT.

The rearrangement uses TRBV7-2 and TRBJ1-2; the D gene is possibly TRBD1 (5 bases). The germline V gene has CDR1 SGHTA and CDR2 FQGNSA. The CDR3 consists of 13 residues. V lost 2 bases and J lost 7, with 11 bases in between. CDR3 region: CASSLIVRAGYTF. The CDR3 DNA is TGTGCCAGCAGCTTAATTGTCAGGGCTGGCTACACCTTC.

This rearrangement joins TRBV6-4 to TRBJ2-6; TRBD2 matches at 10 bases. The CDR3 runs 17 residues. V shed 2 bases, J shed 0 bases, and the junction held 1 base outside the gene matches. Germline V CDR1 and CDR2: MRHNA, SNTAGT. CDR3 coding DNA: TGTGCCAGCAGTGACGGACTAGCGGACTCTGGGGCCAACGTCCTGACTTTC. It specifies CASSDGLADSGANVLTF.

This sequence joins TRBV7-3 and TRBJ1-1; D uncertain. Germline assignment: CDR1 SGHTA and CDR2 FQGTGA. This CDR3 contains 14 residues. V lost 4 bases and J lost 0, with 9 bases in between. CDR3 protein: CASSSRGLNTEAFF. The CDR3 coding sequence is TGTGCCAGCAGCTCGCGAGGACTGAACACTGAAGCTTTCTTT.

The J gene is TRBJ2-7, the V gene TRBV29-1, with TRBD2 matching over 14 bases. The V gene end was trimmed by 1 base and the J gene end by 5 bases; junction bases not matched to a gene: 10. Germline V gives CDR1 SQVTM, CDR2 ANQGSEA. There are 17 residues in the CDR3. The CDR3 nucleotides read TGCAGCGTTGAAGGGGGGGGACTAGCGGGAGAACTCAACGAGCAGTACTTC. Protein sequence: CSVEGGGLAGELNEQYF.

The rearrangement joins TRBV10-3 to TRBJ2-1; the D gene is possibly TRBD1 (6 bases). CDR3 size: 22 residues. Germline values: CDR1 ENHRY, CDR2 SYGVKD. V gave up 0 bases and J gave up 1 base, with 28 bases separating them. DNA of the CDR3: TGTGCCATCAGTGAGTCGTTGACGAGGGGCGTAAACAGGGACGGGTCCTACAATGAGCAGTTCTTC. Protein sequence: CAISESLTRGVNRDGSYNEQFF.

As DNA, the CDR3 is TGTGCCAGCAGTCCGGGCCCCGGGTCCTACGAGCAGTACTTC. This gives the protein CASSPGPGSYEQYF. The chain joins TRBV6-5 to TRBJ2-7; D uncertain. This CDR3 contains 14 residues. The germline CDR1 and CDR2 sequences are MNHEY and SVGAGI. Trimming shortened V by 5 bases and J by 1 base, and 12 bases separated the two germline ends.

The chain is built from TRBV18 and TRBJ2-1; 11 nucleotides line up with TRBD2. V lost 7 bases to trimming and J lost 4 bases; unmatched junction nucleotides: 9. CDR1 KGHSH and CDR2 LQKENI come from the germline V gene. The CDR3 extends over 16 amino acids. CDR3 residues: CASCELAGGPYNEQFF. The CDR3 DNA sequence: TGTGCCAGCTGCGAGTTAGCGGGAGGGCCTTACAATGAGCAGTTCTTC. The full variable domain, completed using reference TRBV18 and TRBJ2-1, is NAGVMQNPRHLVRRRGQEARLRCSPMKGHSHVYWYRQLPEEGLKFMVYLQKENIIDESGMPKERFSAEFPKEGPSILRIQQVVRGDSAAYFCASCELAGGPYNEQFFGPGTRLTVL.

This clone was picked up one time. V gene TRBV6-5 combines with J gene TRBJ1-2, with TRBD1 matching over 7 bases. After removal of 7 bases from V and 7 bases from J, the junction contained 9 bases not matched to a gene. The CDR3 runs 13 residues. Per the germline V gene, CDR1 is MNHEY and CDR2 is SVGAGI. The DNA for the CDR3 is TGTGCCAGCAAGGGGGCAGGGTTGGGTGGCTACACCTTC. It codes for CASKGAGLGGYTF.

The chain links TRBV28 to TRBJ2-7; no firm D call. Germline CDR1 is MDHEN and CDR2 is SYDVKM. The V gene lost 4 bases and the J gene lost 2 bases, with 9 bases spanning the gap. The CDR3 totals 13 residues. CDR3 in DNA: TGTGCCAGCAGTTCCGGACCCCCCTACGAGCAGTACTTC. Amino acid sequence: CASSSGPPYEQYF.

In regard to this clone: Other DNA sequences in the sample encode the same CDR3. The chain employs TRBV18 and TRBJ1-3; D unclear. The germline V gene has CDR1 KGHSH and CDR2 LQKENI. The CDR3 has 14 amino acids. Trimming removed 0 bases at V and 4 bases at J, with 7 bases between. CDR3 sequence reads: CASSPPGPGNTIYF. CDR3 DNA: TGTGCCAGCTCACCACCTGGCCCCGGAAACACCATATATTTT.

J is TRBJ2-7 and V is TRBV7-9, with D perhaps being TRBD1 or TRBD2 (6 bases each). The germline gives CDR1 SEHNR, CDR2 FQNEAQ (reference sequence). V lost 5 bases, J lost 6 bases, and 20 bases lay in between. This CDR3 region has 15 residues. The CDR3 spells CASSPQGRGSGEQYF. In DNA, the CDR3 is TGTGCCAGCAGCCCACAGGGCCGGGGGAGTGGCGAGCAGTACTTC.

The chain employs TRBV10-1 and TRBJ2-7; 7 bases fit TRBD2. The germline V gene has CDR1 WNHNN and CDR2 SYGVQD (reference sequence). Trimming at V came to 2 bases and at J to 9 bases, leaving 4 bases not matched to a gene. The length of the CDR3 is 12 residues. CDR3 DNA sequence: TGCGCCAGCAGTGAGAGCGGGACCCGGCAGTACTTC. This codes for CASSESGTRQYF.

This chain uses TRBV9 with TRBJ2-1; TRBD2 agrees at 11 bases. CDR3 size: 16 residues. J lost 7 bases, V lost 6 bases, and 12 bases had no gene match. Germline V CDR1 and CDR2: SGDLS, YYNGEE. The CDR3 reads CASTVLSGRAINEQFF. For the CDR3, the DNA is TGTGCCAGCACCGTTCTTAGCGGGAGGGCCATAAATGAGCAGTTCTTC. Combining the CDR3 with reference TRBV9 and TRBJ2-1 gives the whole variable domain DSGVTQTPKHLITATGQRVTLRCSPRSGDLSVYWYQQSLDQGLQFLIQYYNGEERAKGNILERFSAQQFPDLHSELNLSSLELGDSALYFCASTVLSGRAINEQFFGPGTRLTVL.

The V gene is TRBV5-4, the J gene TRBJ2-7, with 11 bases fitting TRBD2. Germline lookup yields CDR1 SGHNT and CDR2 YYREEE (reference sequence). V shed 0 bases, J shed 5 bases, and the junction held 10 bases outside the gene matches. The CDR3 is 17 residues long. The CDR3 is CASSLAASGRIIHEQYF. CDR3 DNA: TGTGCCAGCAGCTTGGCGGCTAGCGGGAGGATTATCCACGAGCAGTACTTC.

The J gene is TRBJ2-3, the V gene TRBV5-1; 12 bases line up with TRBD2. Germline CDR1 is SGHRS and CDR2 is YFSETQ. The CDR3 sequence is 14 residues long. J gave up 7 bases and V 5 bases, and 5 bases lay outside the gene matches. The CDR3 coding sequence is TGCGCCAGCAGTCGACTAGCGGGAGAGAATACGCAGTATTTT. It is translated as CASSRLAGENTQYF. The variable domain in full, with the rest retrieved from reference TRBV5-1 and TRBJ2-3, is KAGVTQTPRYLIKTRGQQVTLSCSPISGHRSVSWYQQTPGQGLQFLFEYFSETQRNKGNFPGRFSGRQFSNSRSEMNVSTLELGDSALYLCASSRLAGENTQYFGPGTRLTVL.

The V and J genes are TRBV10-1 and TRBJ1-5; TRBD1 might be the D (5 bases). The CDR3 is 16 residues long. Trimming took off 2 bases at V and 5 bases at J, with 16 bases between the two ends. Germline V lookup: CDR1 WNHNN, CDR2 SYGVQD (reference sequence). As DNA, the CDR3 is TGCGCCAGCAGTGAGGAACGGGGGACCAAGGATCAGCCCCAGCATTTT. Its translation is CASSEERGTKDQPQHF.

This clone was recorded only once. The CDR3 nucleotides read TGTGCCAGCAGCCTAAGGGACAGGGCCACCGGGGAGCTGTTTTTT. It yields the protein CASSLRDRATGELFF. The chain employs TRBV11-2 and TRBJ2-2, with 9 bases identical to TRBD1. In germline, CDR1 is SGHAT, CDR2 FQNNGV. The length of the CDR3 is 15 residues. V trimming: 5 bases; J trimming: 4 bases; junction bases outside the gene matches: 5.

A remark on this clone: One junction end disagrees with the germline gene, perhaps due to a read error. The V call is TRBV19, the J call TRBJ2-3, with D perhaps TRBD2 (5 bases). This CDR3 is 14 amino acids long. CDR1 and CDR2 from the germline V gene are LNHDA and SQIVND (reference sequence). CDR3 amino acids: CASSIDASTNTQYF. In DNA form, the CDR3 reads TGTGCCAGTAGTATAGATGCTAGCACAAATACGCAGTATTTT.

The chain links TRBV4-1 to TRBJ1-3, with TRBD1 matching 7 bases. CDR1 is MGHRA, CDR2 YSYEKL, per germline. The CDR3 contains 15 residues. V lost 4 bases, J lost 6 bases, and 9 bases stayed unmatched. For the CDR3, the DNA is TGCGCCAGCAGCCCTGGGACAGAATATTCAAACACCATATATTTT. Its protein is CASSPGTEYSNTIYF.

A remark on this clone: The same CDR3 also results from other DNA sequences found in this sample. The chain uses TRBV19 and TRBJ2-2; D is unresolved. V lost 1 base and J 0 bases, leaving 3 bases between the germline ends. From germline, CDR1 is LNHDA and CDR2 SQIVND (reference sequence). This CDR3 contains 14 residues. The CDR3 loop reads CASSIAPNTGELFF. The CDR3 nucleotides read TGTGCCAGTAGTATAGCGCCGAACACCGGGGAGCTGTTTTTT.

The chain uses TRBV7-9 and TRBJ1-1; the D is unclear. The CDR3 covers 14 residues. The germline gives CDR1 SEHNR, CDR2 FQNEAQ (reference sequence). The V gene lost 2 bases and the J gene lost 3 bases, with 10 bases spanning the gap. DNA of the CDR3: TGTGCCAGCAGCTTAATTTCGGCAGACACTGAAGCTTTCTTT. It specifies CASSLISADTEAFF.

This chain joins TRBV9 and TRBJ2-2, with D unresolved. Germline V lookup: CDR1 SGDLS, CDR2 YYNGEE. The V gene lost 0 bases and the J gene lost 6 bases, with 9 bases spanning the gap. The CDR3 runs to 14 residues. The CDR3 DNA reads TGTGCCAGCAGCGTAGAATTGGGCGCCGGGGAGCTGTTTTTT. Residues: CASSVELGAGELFF.

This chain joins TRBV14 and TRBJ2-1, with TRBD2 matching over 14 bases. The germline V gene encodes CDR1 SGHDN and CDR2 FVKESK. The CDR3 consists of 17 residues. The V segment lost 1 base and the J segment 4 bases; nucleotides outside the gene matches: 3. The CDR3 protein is CASSQARLAGGYNEQFF. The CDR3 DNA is TGTGCCAGCAGCCAAGCAAGACTAGCGGGAGGGTACAATGAGCAGTTCTTC.

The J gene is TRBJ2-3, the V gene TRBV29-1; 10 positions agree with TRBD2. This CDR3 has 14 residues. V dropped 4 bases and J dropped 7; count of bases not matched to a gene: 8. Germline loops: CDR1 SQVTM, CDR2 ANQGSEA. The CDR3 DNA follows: TGCAGCGTTGGGCGGCTAGCGGGAGTGTATACGCAGTATTTT. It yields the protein CSVGRLAGVYTQYF.